This TCR beta chain was captured in a study of cytomegalovirus exposure and HLA in healthy donors. Broader study findings: Cytomegalovirus association was assigned to approximately 160 TCR beta chains.

This clone was picked up a small number of times. Its target is not known. The PCR used 60 Vbeta and 13 Jbeta primers. Measured with immunoSEQ multiplex PCR; TCRdb has only the in-frame clones, and not every one. The data contain 99,000 or so clones, approximately 81% of them singletons. At collection, donors were nominally healthy, but unrecorded immune exposures were probable. The CDR3 is 17 residues long. Sequenced: PBMCs. This TCR was sampled from a man aged 30-40 years in good health and CMV-seronegative. The chain has TRBV7-5 and TRBJ1-1; TRBD1 reflects the table's D call only, with no check against the DNA. TRBV7-5 is annotated as a pseudogene. The CDR3 DNA reads TGTGCCAGAAGCTCCGCAGCGGACAGGGGGCGCCGCCGAGAAGCTTTCTTT. Its translation is CARSSAADRGRRREAFF.